This T cell receptor beta chain was profiled in a study of blood T cell repertoires in COVID-19. Study overall: T cells, B-cell-depleted T cells, or PBMCs provided the cDNA or gDNA that served as material.

CDR1 SGHTA and CDR2 FQGNSA come from the germline V gene. The CDR3 totals 15 residues. Losses at the gene ends were 4 bases for V and 7 bases for J; bases not matched to a gene: 6. In the authors' methods: Quantification of nucleated cells was approximated via reference gene primer amplification. TCRdb keeps only in-frame clones here, not all; method: immunoSEQ multiplex PCR. That table gives V, J and clone size, and the DNA gave D and trimming. The data contain roughly 99,000 clones, roughly 90% of them seen just once; the ten biggest clones take up more than 4.5%. Sequences were obtained from peripheral blood. The chain recombines TRBV7-2 with TRBJ2-5; 13 positions agree with TRBD2. This sequence originates from a man aged 35 to 55 with active or convalescent COVID-19. This chain's CDR3 is CASSSLAGGLGTQYF. The CDR3 nucleotides are TGTGCCAGCAGCTCACTAGCGGGAGGGCTCGGGACCCAGTACTTC.